These T cell receptor beta chains were read from a single sample in a study of blood T cell repertoires in COVID-19. Sequencing was performed with immunoSEQ multiplex PCR; in TCRdb, only in-frame clones are kept and a portion is missing. This table holds 170,000 or so clones, more than 75% found once. Sequencing was performed on PBMCs or T cells enriched from blood (not recorded which). These receptors were obtained from a woman in her 50s who had recovered from COVID-19. Each CDR3 is given with its conserved first and last residue. Each record gives: D gene, J gene, V gene, clone size, CDR3 protein, CDR3 DNA. The D gene is left open where the match is weak. For some rows the clone size is stated as once, few or many, or as a class when expanded; others skip it.

D gene: TRBD2; J gene: TRBJ2-1; V gene: TRBV5-1; clone size: NA; CDR3 protein: CASSTRTSMDEQFF; CDR3 DNA: TGCGCCAGCAGCACCAGGACTAGCATGGATGAGCAGTTCTTC
D gene: NA; J gene: TRBJ1-5; V gene: TRBV18; clone size: NA; CDR3 protein: CASSPSKTGNTYSNQPQHF; CDR3 DNA: TGTGCCAGCTCACCATCTAAGACAGGTAACACCTATAGCAATCAGCCCCAGCATTTT
D gene: NA; J gene: TRBJ1-2; V gene: TRBV4-2; clone size: NA; CDR3 protein: CASSPSDRSYGYTF; CDR3 DNA: TGTGCCAGCAGCCCGTCGGACAGATCGTATGGCTACACCTTC
D gene: NA; J gene: TRBJ2-7; V gene: TRBV30; clone size: NA; CDR3 protein: CAWSTWTAPYEQYF; CDR3 DNA: TGTGCCTGGAGCACTTGGACAGCACCCTACGAGCAGTACTTC
D gene: NA; J gene: TRBJ1-5; V gene: TRBV6-5; clone size: NA; CDR3 protein: CASSYRRNNQPQHF; CDR3 DNA: TGTGCCAGCAGTTACCGGAGGAACAATCAGCCCCAGCATTTT
D gene: NA; J gene: TRBJ1-5; V gene: TRBV10-3; clone size: NA; CDR3 protein: CAISGEPSNQPQHF; CDR3 DNA: TGTGCCATCAGTGGCGAACCTAGCAATCAGCCCCAGCATTTT
D gene: NA; J gene: TRBJ2-3; V gene: TRBV5-6; clone size: NA; CDR3 protein: CASSLGPVNTDTQYF; CDR3 DNA: TGTGCCAGCAGCTTGGGTCCGGTGAACACAGATACGCAGTATTTT
D gene: NA; J gene: TRBJ2-5; V gene: TRBV7-2; clone size: NA; CDR3 protein: CASSPGVGRETQYF; CDR3 DNA: TGTGCCAGCAGTCCCGGGGTAGGGAGAGAGACCCAGTACTTC
D gene: NA; J gene: TRBJ1-2; V gene: TRBV3-1/TRBV3-2; clone size: NA; CDR3 protein: CASSPSTGSYGYTF; CDR3 DNA: TGTGCCAGCAGCCCGTCAACAGGGTCCTATGGCTACACCTTC
D gene: TRBD1; J gene: TRBJ1-3; V gene: TRBV3-1/TRBV3-2; clone size: NA; CDR3 protein: CASSQVGDSSPGNTIYF; CDR3 DNA: TGTGCCAGCAGCCAAGTAGGGGACAGCTCCCCTGGAAACACCATATATTTT
D gene: NA; J gene: TRBJ1-4; V gene: TRBV24-1; clone size: NA; CDR3 protein: CATSDPSPQGEKLFF; CDR3 DNA: TGTGCCACCAGTGATCCCTCCCCCCAGGGTGAAAAACTGTTTTTT
D gene: TRBD2; J gene: TRBJ2-5; V gene: TRBV5-1; clone size: NA; CDR3 protein: CASSFGTSDQETQYF; CDR3 DNA: TGCGCCAGCAGCTTCGGGACTAGCGACCAAGAGACCCAGTACTTC
D gene: TRBD2; J gene: TRBJ2-3; V gene: TRBV7-8; clone size: NA; CDR3 protein: CASSFRLAGRGGRGDTQYF; CDR3 DNA: TGTGCCAGCAGCTTCCGACTAGCGGGGAGGGGAGGTCGGGGAGATACGCAGTATTTT
D gene: NA; J gene: TRBJ1-2; V gene: TRBV5-4; clone size: NA; CDR3 protein: CASSLVGGGDDGYTF; CDR3 DNA: TGTGCCAGCAGCTTGGTCGGTGGGGGGGACGATGGCTACACCTTC
D gene: NA; J gene: TRBJ1-1; V gene: TRBV5-1; clone size: NA; CDR3 protein: CASSLVVGGTEAFF; CDR3 DNA: TGCGCCAGCAGCTTGGTAGTCGGGGGCACTGAAGCTTTCTTT
D gene: NA; J gene: TRBJ2-2; V gene: TRBV7-2; clone size: NA; CDR3 protein: CASSPRPLTSGSGTGELFF; CDR3 DNA: TGTGCCAGCAGCCCCCGCCCACTTACCAGCGGGTCGGGCACCGGGGAGCTGTTTTTT
D gene: TRBD2; J gene: TRBJ2-5; V gene: TRBV7-7; clone size: few; CDR3 protein: CASSSGGEQYF; CDR3 DNA: TGTGCCAGCAGCTCTGGGGGGGAACAGTACTTC
D gene: TRBD2; J gene: TRBJ2-1; V gene: TRBV28; clone size: NA; CDR3 protein: CASSGGLALSYNEQFF; CDR3 DNA: TGTGCCAGCAGTGGCGGACTAGCGCTCTCCTACAATGAGCAGTTCTTC
D gene: TRBD1; J gene: TRBJ2-3; V gene: TRBV29-1; clone size: NA; CDR3 protein: CSAIGQGFPDTQYF; CDR3 DNA: TGCAGCGCCATCGGACAGGGGTTCCCAGATACGCAGTATTTT
D gene: TRBD1; J gene: TRBJ1-2; V gene: TRBV5-6; clone size: NA; CDR3 protein: CASTFRDRGFYGYTF; CDR3 DNA: TGTGCCAGCACCTTCAGGGACAGGGGCTTCTATGGCTACACCTTC
D gene: NA; J gene: TRBJ2-1; V gene: TRBV7-2; clone size: NA; CDR3 protein: CASSLGSEYEQFF; CDR3 DNA: TGTGCCAGCAGCTTAGGTAGCGAATATGAGCAGTTCTTC
D gene: TRBD1; J gene: TRBJ2-1; V gene: TRBV7-2; clone size: NA; CDR3 protein: CASSLDRGSYNEQFF; CDR3 DNA: TGTGCCAGCAGCTTAGACAGGGGGTCCTACAATGAGCAGTTCTTC
D gene: TRBD1; J gene: TRBJ1-2; V gene: TRBV7-2; clone size: once; CDR3 protein: CASSSDRGGYGYTF; CDR3 DNA: TGTGCCAGCAGCTCGGACAGGGGAGGCTATGGCTACACCTTC
D gene: TRBD1; J gene: TRBJ2-7; V gene: TRBV27; clone size: NA; CDR3 protein: CASAGTGSYEQYF; CDR3 DNA: TGTGCCAGTGCCGGGACAGGGTCCTACGAGCAGTACTTC
D gene: TRBD2; J gene: TRBJ2-5; V gene: TRBV6-2/TRBV6-3; clone size: once; CDR3 protein: CASSSSGSVSGETQYF; CDR3 DNA: TGTGCCAGCAGTTCTAGCGGGAGTGTATCGGGGGAGACCCAGTACTTC
D gene: TRBD2; J gene: TRBJ2-1; V gene: TRBV28; clone size: NA; CDR3 protein: CASKVGGRTAYNEQFF; CDR3 DNA: TGTGCCAGCAAGGTCGGCGGGAGGACCGCCTACAATGAGCAGTTCTTC
D gene: NA; J gene: TRBJ2-1; V gene: TRBV7-9; clone size: NA; CDR3 protein: CASSTEEAHSYNEQFF; CDR3 DNA: TGTGCCAGCAGCACCGAGGAGGCCCACTCCTACAATGAGCAGTTCTTC
D gene: NA; J gene: TRBJ1-6; V gene: TRBV5-4; clone size: NA; CDR3 protein: CASSLGGRSYNSPLHF; CDR3 DNA: TGTGCCAGCAGCTTAGGGGGTCGGTCCTATAATTCACCCCTCCACTTT
D gene: TRBD1; J gene: TRBJ2-7; V gene: TRBV6-6; clone size: NA; CDR3 protein: CASRGTGAREQYF; CDR3 DNA: TGTGCCAGCAGGGGGACAGGGGCGAGAGAGCAGTACTTC
D gene: NA; J gene: TRBJ2-3; V gene: TRBV28; clone size: NA; CDR3 protein: CASSPIGSSDSPDTQYF; CDR3 DNA: TGTGCCAGCAGTCCGATCGGGTCATCGGACTCCCCTGATACGCAGTATTTT
D gene: NA; J gene: TRBJ1-1; V gene: TRBV3-1/TRBV3-2; clone size: NA; CDR3 protein: CASSLTGPPTEAFF; CDR3 DNA: TGTGCCAGCAGCCTGACAGGTCCTCCCACTGAAGCTTTCTTT
D gene: TRBD2; J gene: TRBJ2-6; V gene: TRBV15; clone size: few; CDR3 protein: CATSLGGAGANVLTF; CDR3 DNA: TGTGCCACCAGCCTGGGAGGGGCCGGGGCCAACGTCCTGACTTTC
D gene: TRBD2; J gene: TRBJ2-7; V gene: TRBV6-5; clone size: NA; CDR3 protein: CASSLTSESSYEQYF; CDR3 DNA: TGTGCCAGCAGCCTGACTAGCGAGAGCTCCTACGAGCAGTACTTC
D gene: TRBD2; J gene: TRBJ2-1; V gene: TRBV9; clone size: few; CDR3 protein: CASSVVLASGIDEQFF; CDR3 DNA: TGTGCCAGCAGCGTAGTGCTGGCTAGCGGAATCGATGAGCAGTTCTTC
D gene: TRBD2; J gene: TRBJ2-7; V gene: TRBV10-2; clone size: NA; CDR3 protein: CASSYSTVGTSSYEQYF; CDR3 DNA: TGCGCCAGCAGTTACTCAACTGTCGGGACTAGCTCCTACGAGCAGTACTTC
D gene: TRBD1; J gene: TRBJ1-4; V gene: TRBV6-6; clone size: once; CDR3 protein: CASGRQGPDEKLFF; CDR3 DNA: TGTGCCAGCGGGAGACAGGGGCCGGACGAAAAACTGTTTTTT
D gene: TRBD2; J gene: TRBJ2-3; V gene: TRBV3-1/TRBV3-2; clone size: NA; CDR3 protein: CASSPQAGVVDTQYF; CDR3 DNA: TGTGCCAGCAGTCCTCAAGCGGGAGTGGTAGATACGCAGTATTTT
D gene: NA; J gene: TRBJ1-3; V gene: TRBV6-5; clone size: NA; CDR3 protein: CASSYNSISGNTIYF; CDR3 DNA: TGTGCCAGCAGTTACAACAGCATCTCTGGAAACACCATATATTTT